The 2 T cell receptor delta chains presented below share a single source sample, sequenced in a study of γδ T cells in repeated Plasmodium falciparum infection. Flow sorting of PBMC yielded separate Vgamma9/Vdelta2+ and Vdelta2-negative gammadelta T cell populations for bulk repertoire analysis. TCRdb redid clone calling on the multiplex PCR reads using CATT. Altogether 75,000 to 100,000 delta-chain clones are present, approximately 1.4% being singletons, with the ten largest covering over 8%. Source material: gamma-delta T cells from blood. The receptors here all came from a pool of human donors (malaria-infected and uninfected, not separated).

This clone was seen a few times. V is TRDV1 and J is TRDJ1; the D is unclear. The J gene, missing from TCRdb, was assigned here through DNA to germline matching. With 2 bases removed from V and 0 bases from J, the gap between germline ends came to 10 bases. The germline gives CDR1 TSWWSYY, CDR2 QGS. There are 15 residues in the CDR3. This CDR3 is CALGETPPNTDKLIF. CDR3 nucleotides: TGTGCTCTTGGGGAAACTCCCCCAAACACCGATAAACTCATCTTT.

This clone appeared a few times. The chain is built from TRDV1 and TRDJ1; 8 positions match TRDD3. Here the J gene was assigned by germline matching of the DNA, as TCRdb has none. V lost 2 bases and J lost 7; bases outside the gene matches: 33. Germline V gene lookup returns CDR1 TSWWSYY and CDR2 QGS. The CDR3 runs to 23 residues. In DNA form, the CDR3 reads TGTGCTCTTGGGGAAGTCCCGCTACCTCCTAGAACCGTACTGGGGGTCCCCTCTGGTAAACTCATCTTT. The encoded protein is CALGEVPLPPRTVLGVPSGKLIF.